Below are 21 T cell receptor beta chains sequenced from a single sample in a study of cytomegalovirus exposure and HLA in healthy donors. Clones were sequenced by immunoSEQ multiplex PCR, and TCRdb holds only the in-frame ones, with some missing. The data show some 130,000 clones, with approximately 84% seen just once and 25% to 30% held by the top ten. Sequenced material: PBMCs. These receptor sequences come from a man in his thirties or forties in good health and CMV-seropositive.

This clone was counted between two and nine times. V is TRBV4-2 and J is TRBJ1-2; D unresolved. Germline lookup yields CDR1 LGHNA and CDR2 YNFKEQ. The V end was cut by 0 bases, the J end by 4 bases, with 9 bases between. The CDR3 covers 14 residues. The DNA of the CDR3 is TGTGCCAGCAGCCAAGATCCCAGGATCTATGGCTACACCTTC. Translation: CASSQDPRIYGYTF.

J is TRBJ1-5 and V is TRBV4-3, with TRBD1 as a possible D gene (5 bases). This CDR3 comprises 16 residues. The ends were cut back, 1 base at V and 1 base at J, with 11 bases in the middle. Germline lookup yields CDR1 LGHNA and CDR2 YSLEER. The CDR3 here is CASSQGPGWSNQPQHF. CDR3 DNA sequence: TGCGCCAGCAGCCAAGGACCAGGGTGGAGCAATCAGCCCCAGCATTTT.

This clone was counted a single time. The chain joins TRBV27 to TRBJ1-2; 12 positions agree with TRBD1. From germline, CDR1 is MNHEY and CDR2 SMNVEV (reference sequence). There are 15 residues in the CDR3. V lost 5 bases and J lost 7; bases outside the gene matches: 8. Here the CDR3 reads CASSPGTGGIFGYTF. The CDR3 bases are TGTGCCAGCAGTCCGGGGACAGGGGGCATCTTTGGCTACACCTTC.

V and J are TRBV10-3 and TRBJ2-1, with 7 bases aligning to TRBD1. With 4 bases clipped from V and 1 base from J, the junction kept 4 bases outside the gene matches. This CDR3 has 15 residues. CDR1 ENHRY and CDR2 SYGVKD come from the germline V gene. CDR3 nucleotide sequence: TGTGCCATCAGTGCCGGGACAGCTTCCTACAATGAGCAGTTCTTC. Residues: CAISAGTASYNEQFF.

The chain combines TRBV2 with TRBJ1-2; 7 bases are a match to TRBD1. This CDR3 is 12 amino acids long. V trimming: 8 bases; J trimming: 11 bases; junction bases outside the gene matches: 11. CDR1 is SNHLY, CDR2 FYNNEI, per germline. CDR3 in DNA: TGTGCCAGCTACTCTGAAGACAGGGTGTACACCTTC. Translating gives CASYSEDRVYTF.

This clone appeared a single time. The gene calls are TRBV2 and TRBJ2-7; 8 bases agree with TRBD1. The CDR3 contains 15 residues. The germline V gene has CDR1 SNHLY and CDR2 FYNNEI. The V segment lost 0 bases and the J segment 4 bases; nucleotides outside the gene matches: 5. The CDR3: CASSEARTGTYEQYF. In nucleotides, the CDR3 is TGTGCCAGCAGTGAAGCGAGGACAGGGACTTACGAGCAGTACTTC. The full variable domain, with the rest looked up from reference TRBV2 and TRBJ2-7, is EPEVTQTPSHQVTQMGQEVILRCVPISNHLYFYWYRQILGQKVEFLVSFYNNEISEKSEIFDDQFSVERPDGSNFTLKIRSTKLEDSAMYFCASSEARTGTYEQYFGPGTRLTVT.

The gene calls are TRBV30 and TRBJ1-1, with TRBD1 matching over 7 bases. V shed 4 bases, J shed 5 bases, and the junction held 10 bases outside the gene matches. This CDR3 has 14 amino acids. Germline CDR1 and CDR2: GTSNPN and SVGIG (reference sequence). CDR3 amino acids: CAWIPNRGGTEAFF. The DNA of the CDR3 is TGTGCCTGGATTCCTAACAGGGGAGGTACTGAAGCTTTCTTT.

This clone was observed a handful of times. CDR3 sequence reads: CASSWQGEAFF. CDR3 DNA: TGTGCCAGCAGCTGGCAGGGCGAGGCTTTCTTT. The V gene is TRBV11-2, the J gene TRBJ1-1, with D tentatively TRBD1 (5 bases). Germline V gene data show CDR1 as SGHAT and CDR2 as FQNNGV. The CDR3 runs to 11 residues. V lost 4 bases, J lost 11 bases, and 11 bases lay in between.

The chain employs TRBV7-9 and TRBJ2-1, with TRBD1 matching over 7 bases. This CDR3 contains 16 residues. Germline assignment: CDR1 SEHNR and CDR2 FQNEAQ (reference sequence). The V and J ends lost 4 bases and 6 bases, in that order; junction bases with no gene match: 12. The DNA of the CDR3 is TGTGCCAGCAGCTCTCTCCGGGACAGTAACCTCAATGAGCAGTTCTTC. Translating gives CASSSLRDSNLNEQFF.

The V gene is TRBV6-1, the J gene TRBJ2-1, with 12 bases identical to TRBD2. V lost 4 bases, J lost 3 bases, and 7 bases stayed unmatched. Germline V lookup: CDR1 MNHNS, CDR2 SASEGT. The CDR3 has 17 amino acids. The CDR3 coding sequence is TGTGCCAGCAGTGCACGACTAGCGGGAGTGTTCTACAATGAGCAGTTCTTC. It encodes CASSARLAGVFYNEQFF.

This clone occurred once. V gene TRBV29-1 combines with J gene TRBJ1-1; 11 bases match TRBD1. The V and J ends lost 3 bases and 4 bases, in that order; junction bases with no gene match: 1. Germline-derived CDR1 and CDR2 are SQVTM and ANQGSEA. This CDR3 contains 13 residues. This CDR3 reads CSVDGQGATEAFF. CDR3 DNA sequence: TGCAGCGTTGATGGACAGGGGGCCACTGAAGCTTTCTTT.

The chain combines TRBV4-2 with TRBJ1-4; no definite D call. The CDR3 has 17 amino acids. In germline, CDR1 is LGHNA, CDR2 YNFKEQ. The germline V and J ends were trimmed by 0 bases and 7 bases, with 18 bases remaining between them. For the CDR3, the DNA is TGTGCCAGCAGCCAAGAGTATAAAGCGGCGAAGGGTGAAAAACTGTTTTTT. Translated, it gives CASSQEYKAAKGEKLFF.

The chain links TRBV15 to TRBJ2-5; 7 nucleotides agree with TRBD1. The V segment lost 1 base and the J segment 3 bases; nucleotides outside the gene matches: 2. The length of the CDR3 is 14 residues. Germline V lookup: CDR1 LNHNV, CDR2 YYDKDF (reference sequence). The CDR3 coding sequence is TGTGCCACCAGCAGAGGGGACAGCAAAGAGACCCAGTACTTC. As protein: CATSRGDSKETQYF.

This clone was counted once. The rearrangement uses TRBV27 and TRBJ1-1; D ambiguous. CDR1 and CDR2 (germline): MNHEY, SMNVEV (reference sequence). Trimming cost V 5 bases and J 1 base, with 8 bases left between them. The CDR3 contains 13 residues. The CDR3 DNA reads TGTGCCAGCAGTAAACTAACGAACACTGAAGCTTTCTTT. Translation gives CASSKLTNTEAFF.

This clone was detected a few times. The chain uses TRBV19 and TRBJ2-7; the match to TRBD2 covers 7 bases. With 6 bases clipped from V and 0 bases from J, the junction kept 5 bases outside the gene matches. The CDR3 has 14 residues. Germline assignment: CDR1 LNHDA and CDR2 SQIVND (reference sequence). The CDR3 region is CASSLAVSSYEQYF. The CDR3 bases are TGTGCCAGTAGCCTAGCGGTGAGCTCCTACGAGCAGTACTTC.

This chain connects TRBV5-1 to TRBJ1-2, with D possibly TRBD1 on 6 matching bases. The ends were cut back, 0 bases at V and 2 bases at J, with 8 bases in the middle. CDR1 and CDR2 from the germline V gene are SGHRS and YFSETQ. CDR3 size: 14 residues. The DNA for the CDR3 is TGCGCCAGCAGCTTGGAACAGGGAAACTATGGCTACACCTTC. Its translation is CASSLEQGNYGYTF.

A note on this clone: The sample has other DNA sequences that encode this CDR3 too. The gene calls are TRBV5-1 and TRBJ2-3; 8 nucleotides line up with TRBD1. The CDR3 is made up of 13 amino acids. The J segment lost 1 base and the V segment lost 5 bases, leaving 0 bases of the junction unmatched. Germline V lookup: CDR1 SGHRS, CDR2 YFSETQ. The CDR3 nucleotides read TGCGCCAGCAGGACAGGGGGCACAGATACGCAGTATTTT. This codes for CASRTGGTDTQYF.

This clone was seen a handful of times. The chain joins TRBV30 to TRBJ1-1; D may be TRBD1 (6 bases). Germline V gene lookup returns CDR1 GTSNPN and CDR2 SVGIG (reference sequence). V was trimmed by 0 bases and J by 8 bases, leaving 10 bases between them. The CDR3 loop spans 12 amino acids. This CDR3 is CAWSVLTGEAFF. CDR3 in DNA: TGTGCCTGGAGTGTACTGACAGGAGAAGCTTTCTTT.

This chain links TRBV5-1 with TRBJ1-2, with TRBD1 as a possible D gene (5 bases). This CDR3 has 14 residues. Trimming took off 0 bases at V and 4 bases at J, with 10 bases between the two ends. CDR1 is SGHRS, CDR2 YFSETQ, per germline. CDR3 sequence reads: CASSLAREGYGYTF. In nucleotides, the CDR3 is TGCGCCAGCAGCTTGGCCAGGGAGGGCTATGGCTACACCTTC.

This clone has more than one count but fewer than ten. The CDR3 here is CASSLVGEWSSYEQYF. The DNA for the CDR3 is TGCGCCAGCAGCTTGGTCGGGGAATGGAGCTCCTACGAGCAGTACTTC. The chain is built from TRBV5-1 and TRBJ2-7, with TRBD2 as a possible D gene (5 bases). Trimming cost V 0 bases and J 0 bases, with 13 bases left between them. The CDR3 loop spans 16 amino acids. Germline loops: CDR1 SGHRS, CDR2 YFSETQ.

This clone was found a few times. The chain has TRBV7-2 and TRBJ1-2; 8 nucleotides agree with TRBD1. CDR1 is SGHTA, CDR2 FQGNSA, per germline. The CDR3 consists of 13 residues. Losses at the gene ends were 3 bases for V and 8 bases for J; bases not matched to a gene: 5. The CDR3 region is CASSLDRAGGYTF. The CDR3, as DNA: TGTGCCAGCAGCTTGGACAGGGCGGGAGGCTACACCTTC.